The 7 T cell receptor beta chains listed next were all sequenced from one sample in a study of cytomegalovirus exposure and HLA in healthy donors. Only in-frame clones appear in the TCRdb table, and some are missing; sequencing was by immunoSEQ multiplex PCR. The top ten hold 0.8% to 1% of the sample, which has about 170,000 clones, about 95% seen once. The sequenced material came from PBMCs. The receptor source for this set is a woman between 18 and 29 years old in good health and CMV-seronegative.

V gene TRBV19 combines with J gene TRBJ2-3; 11 nucleotides agree with TRBD2. Looked up from germline, CDR1 is LNHDA and CDR2 is SQIVND (reference sequence). V lost 6 bases to trimming and J lost 5 bases; unmatched junction nucleotides: 10. The CDR3 covers 16 residues. CDR3 region: CASREHSGGVQDTQYF. DNA for the CDR3: TGTGCCAGTAGGGAACATAGCGGGGGGGTTCAAGATACGCAGTATTTT.

The rearrangement joins TRBV30 to TRBJ1-1, with a tentative D call TRBD1 (6 bases). The V end lost 0 bases, the J end lost 6 bases, and 20 bases lay between the germline ends. This CDR3 contains 16 residues. The germline CDR1 and CDR2 sequences are GTSNPN and SVGIG (reference sequence). The CDR3 region is CAWSVWLSGDLAEAFF. CDR3 DNA: TGTGCCTGGAGTGTATGGCTCTCAGGGGATTTGGCTGAAGCTTTCTTT.

CDR3 in amino acids: CASSRGAGSPLHF. In DNA, the CDR3 is TGTGCCAGCTCAAGGGGCGCCGGTTCACCCCTCCACTTT. The V call is TRBV18, the J call TRBJ1-6, with D tentatively TRBD1 (5 bases). CDR3 size: 13 residues. Germline V gene lookup returns CDR1 KGHSH and CDR2 LQKENI. Trimming took off 5 bases at V and 9 bases at J, with 11 bases between the two ends.

The V and J genes are TRBV5-4 and TRBJ1-3; 8 bases agree with TRBD1. V shed 4 bases, J shed 0 bases, and the junction held 3 bases outside the gene matches. CDR3 length: 15 residues. Germline V gene lookup returns CDR1 SGHNT and CDR2 YYREEE (reference sequence). CDR3 DNA: TGTGCCAGCAGCCCCGGACAGGGCTCTGGAAACACCATATATTTT. This translates into CASSPGQGSGNTIYF.

The genes are TRBV5-4 and TRBJ2-7; TRBD2 matches 8 bases. CDR1 and CDR2 (germline): SGHNT, YYREEE (reference sequence). V gave up 4 bases and J gave up 3 bases; unmatched junction bases: 12. The CDR3 consists of 16 residues. The DNA of the CDR3 is TGTGCCAGCAGCCTCCCCGGGGGGGCAACCCACTACGAGCAGTACTTC. It translates to CASSLPGGATHYEQYF.

V usage is TRBV4-1 and J usage is TRBJ2-7; 7 bases agree with TRBD2. Trimming at V came to 6 bases and at J to 1 base, leaving 9 bases not matched to a gene. Germline CDR1 is MGHRA and CDR2 is YSYEKL. The CDR3 loop spans 15 amino acids. In DNA, the CDR3 is TGCGCCAGCAGTCGAAAAGGGACTATTTCCTACGAGCAGTACTTC. Its translation is CASSRKGTISYEQYF.

This sequence joins TRBV6-1 and TRBJ2-2, with D uncertain. CDR1 is MNHNS, CDR2 SASEGT, per germline. The length of the CDR3 is 14 residues. V was clipped by 10 bases and J by 4 bases, with 16 bases between them. CDR3 bases: TGTGCCACAAAGGCGGCAGAGATCACCGGGGAGCTGTTTTTT. As protein: CATKAAEITGELFF.